This is a list of T cell receptor beta chains from one sample in a study of vaccination effects on CD4 cells after COVID-19. The table came from immunoSEQ multiplex PCR; TCRdb's copy has only in-frame clones and leaves some out. The repertoire holds roughly 16,000 clones, 76% seen once, with approximately 17% in the top ten. Their antigen targets remain unknown. This specimen consisted of CD4+ T cells from PBMCs cultured with HCoV-NL63 spike peptides, obtained after COVID-19 vaccination. The receptors stem from a human donor who received a COVID-19 vaccine. CDR3s include the opening cysteine and the closing phenylalanine or tryptophan. A D gene is named only where the DNA matches it firmly. The size field is filled for only some rows; it gives once, few, many or a size class.

J | V | D | size | CDR3 | DNA
TRBJ2-7 | TRBV19 | TRBD2 | . | CASSISPSGFYEQYF | TGTGCCAGTAGTATCAGTCCTAGCGGATTCTACGAGCAGTACTTC
TRBJ1-1 | TRBV11-3 | . | once | CASSLGVRGTEAFF | TGTGCCAGCAGCTTAGGGGTCAGAGGAACTGAAGCTTTCTTT
TRBJ2-1 | TRBV6-4 | TRBD2 | . | CASSDFGGRGEQFF | TGTGCCAGCAGTGATTTTGGTGGGAGGGGTGAGCAGTTCTTC
TRBJ1-6 | TRBV28 | TRBD1 | . | CASSYGDRDNSPLHF | TGTGCCAGCAGTTACGGGGACAGGGATAATTCACCCCTCCACTTT
TRBJ2-5 | TRBV11-3 | . | once | CASSPGGQETQYF | TGTGCCAGCAGCCCCGGGGGTCAAGAGACCCAGTACTTC
TRBJ2-1 | TRBV5-1 | . | . | CASSLDFGGDYNEQFF | TGCGCCAGCAGCTTGGATTTCGGGGGAGACTACAATGAGCAGTTCTTC
TRBJ2-2 | TRBV21-1 | . | once | CASSKVRGRIGELFF | TGTGCCAGCAGCAAAGTACGGGGGCGTATCGGGGAGCTGTTTTTT
TRBJ1-2 | TRBV9 | TRBD1 | . | CASRNDRGGYGYTF | TGTGCCAGCAGGAACGACAGGGGTGGCTATGGCTACACCTTC
TRBJ2-1 | TRBV5-1 | TRBD2 | . | CASSRLAAGGPNEQFF | TGCGCCAGCAGCCGCCTCGCGGCGGGGGGGCCGAATGAGCAGTTCTTC
TRBJ1-5 | TRBV13 | . | . | CASSIQNGRFSNQPQHF | TGTGCCAGCAGCATACAGAACGGACGGTTTAGCAATCAGCCCCAGCATTTT
TRBJ2-5 | TRBV10-3 | . | . | CAISESKAALETQYF | TGTGCCATCAGTGAGTCGAAGGCGGCTCTAGAGACCCAGTACTTC
TRBJ1-2 | TRBV30 | . | . | CAWRSGSGGYTF | TGTGCCTGGAGATCGGGGTCGGGTGGCTACACCTTC
TRBJ2-7 | TRBV5-6 | . | . | CASSLSAVYEQYF | TGTGCCAGCAGCTTGTCCGCAGTCTACGAGCAGTACTTC
TRBJ2-5 | TRBV11-3 | TRBD1 | . | CASSHQWTGMEIQYF | TGTGCCAGCAGCCACCAATGGACAGGGATGGAGATCCAGTACTTC
TRBJ2-2 | TRBV15 | TRBD1 | . | CATSRQGANTGELFF | TGTGCCACCAGCAGACAGGGGGCGAACACCGGGGAGCTGTTTTTT
TRBJ1-2 | TRBV28 | . | . | CASSLLTSAGGGYTF | TGTGCCAGCAGTCTACTCACTTCTGCCGGGGGCGGCTACACCTTC
TRBJ2-5 | TRBV7-3 | . | . | CASSLTSVETQYF | TGTGCCAGCAGCTTAACCAGTGTGGAGACCCAGTACTTC
TRBJ2-7 | TRBV4-2 | . | few | CASSGPEGRYEQYF | TGTGCCAGCAGCGGGCCCGAGGGGCGGTACGAGCAGTACTTC
TRBJ1-5 | TRBV5-5 | . | . | CASSLRDSNQPQHF | TGTGCCAGCAGCTTGAGGGATAGCAATCAGCCCCAGCATTTT
TRBJ2-2 | TRBV6-2/TRBV6-3 | TRBD2 | . | CASSYLAGGPENTGELFF | TGTGCCAGCAGTTACTTAGCGGGAGGCCCCGAGAACACCGGGGAGCTGTTTTTT
TRBJ1-2 | TRBV4-1 | . | . | CASSQVGRARNYGYTF | TGCGCCAGCAGCCAAGTCGGTCGGGCAAGAAACTATGGCTACACCTTC
TRBJ2-5 | TRBV7-6 | . | once | CASSSLNGPLETQYF | TGTGCCAGCAGCTCCTTAAATGGACCATTGGAGACCCAGTACTTC
TRBJ2-2 | TRBV20-1 | . | . | CSASRSGYRTNTGELFF | TGCAGTGCTAGTAGGTCAGGGTACCGAACGAACACCGGGGAGCTGTTTTTT
TRBJ2-7 | TRBV7-2 | . | once | CASSRGLQGYEQYF | TGTGCCAGCAGCCGGGGCCTGCAGGGCTACGAGCAGTACTTC
TRBJ2-7 | TRBV4-3 | . | few | CASSQETVVRLEDEQYF | TGCGCCAGCAGCCAAGAAACGGTTGTGAGGCTCGAGGACGAGCAGTACTTC
TRBJ2-2 | TRBV28 | TRBD2 | . | CASSPQGGRVRGTGELFF | TGTGCCAGCAGTCCCCAGGGCGGGAGGGTCCGGGGAACCGGGGAGCTGTTTTTT
TRBJ1-1 | TRBV5-1 | . | . | CASSLEGGTGEAFF | TGCGCCAGCAGCTTGGAAGGAGGGACGGGTGAAGCTTTCTTT
TRBJ2-7 | TRBV7-9 | TRBD1 | . | CASSLNLQGKQYF | TGTGCCAGCAGCCTAAACTTACAGGGGAAGCAGTACTTC
TRBJ1-5 | TRBV6-5 | . | few | CASSPQGSNQPQHF | TGTGCCAGCAGTCCTCAGGGAAGCAATCAGCCCCAGCATTTT
TRBJ2-5 | TRBV5-5 | TRBD2 | . | CASSSMPLAGGGETQYF | TGTGCCAGCAGCTCAATGCCGCTAGCGGGGGGCGGGGAGACCCAGTACTTC
TRBJ2-1 | TRBV19 | . | once | CASAGTVYNEQFF | TGTGCCAGTGCCGGGACGGTATACAATGAGCAGTTCTTC
TRBJ2-5 | TRBV9 | TRBD2 | . | CASSVAGTKETQYF | TGTGCCAGCAGCGTAGCTGGGACTAAAGAGACCCAGTACTTC
TRBJ2-7 | TRBV14 | . | once | CASSRSDRFTYEQYF | TGTGCCAGCAGCCGTTCCGACAGATTTACCTACGAGCAGTACTTC
TRBJ2-5 | TRBV7-2 | TRBD2 | . | CASSLGLVAGVQETQYF | TGTGCCAGCAGCTTAGGGTTAGTAGCGGGGGTCCAAGAGACCCAGTACTTC
TRBJ2-5 | TRBV2 | . | . | CASSPLRRQETQYF | TGTGCCAGCAGTCCTCTGCGGAGACAAGAGACCCAGTACTTC
TRBJ1-2 | TRBV20-1 | TRBD1 | . | CIMTGLSGYTF | TGCATTATGACAGGGCTTAGTGGCTACACCTTC
TRBJ1-4 | TRBV3-1/TRBV3-2 | TRBD1 | . | CASSPQGATGEKLFF | TGTGCCAGCAGCCCTCAGGGGGCGACAGGTGAAAAACTGTTTTTT
TRBJ1-4 | TRBV3-1/TRBV3-2 | . | . | CASSQQGDRNEKLFF | TGTGCCAGCAGCCAGCAAGGGGACCGTAATGAAAAACTGTTTTTT
TRBJ1-3 | TRBV2 | . | . | CASSEGGTGNTIYF | TGTGCCAGCAGTGAAGGGGGTACTGGAAACACCATATATTTT
TRBJ2-3 | TRBV6-5 | TRBD2 | . | CASSFKTSGSFHTQYF | TGTGCCAGCAGTTTCAAGACTAGCGGGAGCTTCCATACGCAGTATTTT
TRBJ2-1 | TRBV7-2 | . | . | CASSLNARDEQFF | TGTGCCAGCAGCTTAAATGCGAGAGATGAGCAGTTCTTC
TRBJ2-7 | TRBV27 | TRBD2 | medium-sized | CASRASGVYEQYF | TGTGCCAGCAGGGCTAGCGGGGTCTACGAGCAGTACTTC
TRBJ1-5 | TRBV12-2 | . | once | CASRGTDRGHDQPQHF | TGTGCAAGTCGCGGAACTGACAGGGGTCACGATCAGCCCCAGCATTTT
TRBJ1-2 | TRBV9 | TRBD1 | . | CASSVDGDRPGTF | TGTGCCAGCAGCGTAGATGGGGACAGGCCCGGGACCTTC
TRBJ2-5 | TRBV4-3 | TRBD2 | . | CASSQAGLAGGRETQYF | TGCGCCAGCAGCCAGGCCGGACTAGCGGGGGGCCGGGAGACCCAGTACTTC
TRBJ1-1 | TRBV11-1 | TRBD1 | . | CASSYRTGGGTEAFF | TGTGCCAGCAGCTATAGGACAGGGGGCGGCACTGAAGCTTTCTTT
TRBJ2-1 | TRBV6-5 | . | . | CASSLTYNEQFF | TGTGCCAGCAGTCTGACCTACAATGAGCAGTTCTTC
TRBJ1-2 | TRBV6-5 | . | . | CASSYVTGGYGYTF | TGTGCCAGCAGTTACGTCACTGGGGGATATGGCTACACCTTC
TRBJ2-2 | TRBV2 | TRBD2 | . | CASRGLAGQNTGELFF | TGTGCCAGCAGGGGACTAGCGGGACAAAACACCGGGGAGCTGTTTTTT
TRBJ1-1 | TRBV19 | . | . | CASSMGEGFTEAFF | TGTGCCAGTAGTATGGGCGAGGGCTTCACTGAAGCTTTCTTT
TRBJ2-2 | TRBV5-6 | . | . | CASSHRNTGELFF | TGTGCCAGCAGCCACAGGAACACCGGGGAGCTGTTTTTT
TRBJ2-2 | TRBV19 | . | . | CASSRGFDTGELFF | TGTGCCAGTAGTCGGGGTTTCGACACCGGGGAGCTGTTTTTT
TRBJ1-2 | TRBV4-3 | TRBD1 | once | CASSPGGAYGYTF | TGCGCCAGCAGCCCAGGGGGGGCTTATGGCTACACCTTC
TRBJ2-2 | TRBV3-1/TRBV3-2 | . | few | CASSQALWSSLSGELFF | TGTGCCAGCAGCCAAGCCCTTTGGTCTAGCTTATCCGGGGAGCTGTTTTTT